Listed below are T cell receptor beta chains from one sample, sequenced in a study of T cells after yellow fever vaccination. TCRdb re-analysed the 5' RACE reads in MiXCR, keeping a single row per CDR3 protein. The sample carries about 350,000 distinct CDR3 sequences, around 8.1% recorded once. The material was PBMCs, obtained roughly 45 days after the first yellow fever vaccination. The receptor source for this set is a young man who received the YFV17D yellow fever vaccine. Both conserved end residues are part of each CDR3. Each record gives: D gene, clone size, J gene, V gene, CDR3 protein, CDR3 DNA. A D gene is named only where the DNA matches it firmly. Clone size, where shown, is once, few, many, or a class for clones that have expanded.

- | few | TRBJ2-2 | TRBV11-2 | CASSLVYWGGLNTGELFF | TGTGCCAGCAGCTTAGTCTACTGGGGGGGGCTTAACACCGGGGAGCTGTTTTTT
- | - | TRBJ2-3 | TRBV20-1 | CSARDRRGTDTQYF | TGCAGTGCTAGAGATAGGAGGGGGACAGATACGCAGTATTTT
- | few | TRBJ1-3 | TRBV5-4 | CASSFGGTLGGNTIYF | TGTGCCAGCAGCTTCGGTGGGACACTCGGAGGAAACACCATATATTTT
TRBD1 | few | TRBJ1-1 | TRBV5-1 | CASSSTQGAGRTEAFF | TGCGCCAGCAGCTCAACGCAGGGGGCCGGGAGGACTGAAGCTTTCTTT
- | few | TRBJ2-2 | TRBV7-2 | CASRFRVTGELFF | TGTGCCAGCCGATTTCGGGTCACCGGGGAGCTGTTTTTT
TRBD1 | - | TRBJ1-5 | TRBV24-1 | CATSDRGADQPQHF | TGTGCCACCAGCGACAGGGGTGCGGATCAGCCCCAGCATTTT
- | few | TRBJ1-1 | TRBV20-1 | CSAPNQGEAFF | TGCAGTGCACCTAATCAGGGTGAAGCTTTCTTT
- | - | TRBJ1-1 | TRBV19 | CASSWVANTEAFF | TGTGCCAGTAGTTGGGTGGCGAACACTGAAGCTTTCTTT
- | - | TRBJ2-6 | TRBV24-1 | CATSDWDSGANVLTF | TGTGCCACCAGTGATTGGGACTCTGGGGCCAACGTCCTGACTTTC
TRBD1 | - | TRBJ2-2 | TRBV29-1 | CSASGTGTPGELFF | TGCAGCGCGTCCGGGACAGGGACTCCCGGGGAGCTGTTTTTT
- | few | TRBJ2-1 | TRBV20-1 | CSARTTYNEQFF | TGCAGTGCTCGGACTACCTACAATGAGCAGTTCTTC
TRBD1 | few | TRBJ2-5 | TRBV6-5 | CASSYSGQGVPQTQYF | TGTGCCAGCAGTTACTCGGGACAGGGGGTCCCCCAGACCCAGTACTTC
- | few | TRBJ2-5 | TRBV5-1 | CASSFLRDSRETQYF | TGCGCCAGCAGCTTCCTCCGGGACTCGAGGGAGACCCAGTACTTC
- | few | TRBJ2-3 | TRBV4-1 | CASRLAITDTQYF | TGCGCCAGCAGGCTAGCGATCACAGATACGCAGTATTTT
- | - | TRBJ2-5 | TRBV5-4 | CASSLAAGSETQYF | TGTGCCAGCAGCTTGGCGGCGGGGTCGGAGACCCAGTACTTC
- | - | TRBJ2-7 | TRBV7-2 | CASSLDGTTYEQYF | TGTGCCAGCAGCTTAGATGGGACGACCTACGAGCAGTACTTC
- | - | TRBJ2-3 | TRBV29-1 | CSVVSSTDTQYF | TGCAGCGTTGTGTCTAGCACAGATACGCAGTATTTT
- | few | TRBJ1-3 | TRBV5-6 | CASSFPRDQRSGNTIYF | TGTGCCAGCAGCTTCCCCCGGGACCAGCGCTCTGGAAACACCATATATTTT
- | few | TRBJ1-4 | TRBV29-1 | CSVRWRGREKLFF | TGCAGCGTACGGTGGAGGGGAAGGGAAAAACTGTTTTTT
- | few | TRBJ2-2 | TRBV24-1 | CATSVDGTGELFF | TGTGCCACCAGTGTCGACGGTACCGGGGAGCTGTTTTTT
TRBD1 | few | TRBJ1-5 | TRBV7-2 | CASSLLGGGSNQPQHF | TGTGCCAGCAGCTTATTAGGGGGCGGGAGCAATCAGCCCCAGCATTTT
- | - | TRBJ2-1 | TRBV3-1 | CASSLNTPLSGGRGNEQFF | TGTGCCAGCAGCCTTAATACCCCATTATCGGGGGGCCGAGGGAATGAGCAGTTCTTC
TRBD1 | - | TRBJ2-5 | TRBV7-6 | CASSLGGQLETQYF | TGTGCCAGCAGCTTAGGGGGACAGCTGGAGACCCAGTACTTC
TRBD2 | few | TRBJ2-1 | TRBV2 | CASSQGLVNEQFF | TGTGCCAGCAGCCAGGGACTAGTGAATGAGCAGTTCTTC
- | - | TRBJ1-5 | TRBV7-8 | CASRDSINQPQHF | TGTGCCAGCAGGGACAGCATCAATCAGCCCCAGCATTTT
- | - | TRBJ2-3 | TRBV11-2 | CASTSWRGQRDTQYF | TGTGCCAGCACGTCGTGGCGGGGCCAAAGGGATACGCAGTATTTT
- | - | TRBJ1-2 | TRBV6-5 | CASRTPGSNYGYTF | TGTGCCAGCAGAACCCCGGGCTCGAACTATGGCTACACCTTC
TRBD2 | few | TRBJ2-3 | TRBV4-3 | CASSPGTSAGLTDTQYF | TGCGCCAGCAGCCCCGGGACTAGCGCCGGGCTCACAGATACGCAGTATTTT
- | - | TRBJ2-1 | TRBV7-6 | CASSLSTRGDGDEQFF | TGTGCCAGCAGCTTATCGACAAGGGGGGATGGCGATGAGCAGTTCTTC
TRBD1 | - | TRBJ2-6 | TRBV5-1 | CASSWTGSIGANVLTF | TGCGCCAGCAGCTGGACAGGGAGTATTGGGGCCAACGTCCTGACTTTC
- | - | TRBJ2-3 | TRBV7-2 | CASSLSSSTDTQYF | TGTGCCAGCAGCCTTTCATCTAGCACAGATACGCAGTATTTT
- | - | TRBJ2-2 | TRBV7-2 | CASSLDGYTGELFF | TGTGCCAGCAGCTTAGATGGCTACACCGGGGAGCTGTTTTTT
- | few | TRBJ2-5 | TRBV7-2 | CASRNKPYQETQYF | TGTGCCAGCAGAAATAAGCCATACCAAGAGACCCAGTACTTC
- | many | TRBJ2-1 | TRBV11-2 | CASSFGGKQFF | TGTGCCAGCAGCTTTGGTGGGAAGCAGTTCTTC
- | few | TRBJ1-2 | TRBV7-9 | CASSFDSLYGYTF | TGTGCCAGCAGCTTTGACTCCCTGTATGGCTACACCTTC
- | few | TRBJ2-5 | TRBV4-2 | CASSHRGGQTETQYF | TGTGCCAGCAGCCACAGGGGCGGACAGACAGAGACCCAGTACTTC
TRBD1 | - | TRBJ2-1 | TRBV5-4 | CASSLGTASYNEQFF | TGTGCCAGCAGCCTGGGGACAGCCTCCTACAATGAGCAGTTCTTC
TRBD2 | - | TRBJ2-7 | TRBV7-9 | CASSSRGGSSYDQYF | TGTGCCAGCAGCTCCCGGGGAGGGAGTTCCTACGATCAGTACTTC
TRBD2 | - | TRBJ2-3 | TRBV7-2 | CASSPLDSGGARAQYF | TGTGCCAGCAGCCCCTTGGACAGCGGGGGGGCGCGGGCGCAGTATTTT
- | - | TRBJ1-1 | TRBV5-1 | CASGVLRNTEAFF | TGCGCCAGCGGGGTGTTGCGGAACACTGAAGCTTTCTTT
- | - | TRBJ2-3 | TRBV6-1 | CASSEVGSQHDTQYF | TGTGCCAGCAGTGAAGTCGGCAGCCAGCATGATACGCAGTATTTT
TRBD1 | - | TRBJ1-1 | TRBV5-1 | CASSRGQGEYMNTEAFF | TGCGCCAGCAGCCGGGGACAGGGGGAGTATATGAACACTGAAGCTTTCTTT
- | many | TRBJ2-1 | TRBV9 | CASSIDGLPYNEQFF | TGTGCCAGCAGCATAGACGGCCTTCCCTACAATGAGCAGTTCTTC
TRBD2 | - | TRBJ2-7 | TRBV19 | CASSIVGGGPAYEQYF | TGTGCCAGTAGTATAGTAGGCGGGGGTCCCGCCTACGAGCAGTACTTC
- | few | TRBJ2-7 | TRBV30 | CAWSTYGGGEQYF | TGTGCCTGGAGTACCTATGGAGGAGGGGAGCAGTACTTC
TRBD1 | few | TRBJ1-1 | TRBV4-1 | CASRLTGGTEAFF | TGCGCCAGCAGGCTGACAGGGGGGACTGAAGCTTTCTTT
TRBD2 | - | TRBJ2-1 | TRBV7-9 | CASSISAGSGAEQFF | TGTGCCAGCAGCATATCAGCGGGGTCGGGAGCGGAGCAGTTCTTC
- | - | TRBJ2-5 | TRBV12-3/TRBV12-4 | CASRGHQETQYF | TGTGCCAGCAGGGGACATCAAGAGACCCAGTACTTC
TRBD2 | few | TRBJ2-3 | TRBV27 | CASSTPTSSGTDTQYF | TGTGCCAGCAGTACCCCGACTAGCTCGGGGACAGATACGCAGTATTTT
- | - | TRBJ1-5 | TRBV20-1 | CSAKERGNQPQHF | TGCAGTGCTAAGGAAAGAGGCAATCAGCCCCAGCATTTT
- | many | TRBJ1-5 | TRBV7-8 | CASSFQDTDQPQHF | TGTGCCAGCAGCTTCCAAGACACCGATCAGCCCCAGCATTTT
- | - | TRBJ1-1 | TRBV12-3/TRBV12-4 | CASSFDGPTEAFF | TGTGCCAGCAGTTTTGACGGACCCACTGAAGCTTTCTTT
- | - | TRBJ1-1 | TRBV11-1 | CASSSSTANTEAFF | TGTGCCAGCAGCTCTTCGACAGCGAACACTGAAGCTTTCTTT
- | - | TRBJ2-7 | TRBV20-1 | CSATEGYEQYF | TGCAGTGCCACTGAAGGCTACGAGCAGTACTTC